Detailed here is one T cell receptor (beta chain). Sequencing was performed with immunoSEQ multiplex PCR; in TCRdb, only in-frame clones are kept and a portion is missing. The sample holds approximately 220,000 clones; 70% to 90% are singletons and the top ten take roughly 0.7%. The sample comes from a study of blood T cell repertoires in COVID-19. Study information: COVID-19 samples collected from the United States, Italy and Spain covered acute and convalescent phases. Sources were T cells, B-cell-depleted T cells, or PBMCs; the material itself was cDNA or gDNA.

Germline V CDR1 and CDR2: SGHVS, FQNEAQ. CDR3 length: 15 residues. V lost 0 bases and J lost 3, with 11 bases in between. The chain employs TRBV7-8 and TRBJ1-1, with D tentatively TRBD1 (6 bases). Sequenced sample: peripheral blood. This TCR derives from a man aged 40-55 years with acute or convalescent COVID-19. This CDR3 is CASSLATGAYTEAFF. The CDR3 DNA reads TGTGCCAGCAGCTTAGCGACAGGAGCCTACACTGAAGCTTTCTTT.